The 27 T cell receptor beta chains below all came from one sample that was sequenced in a study of blood T cell repertoires in COVID-19. Sequencing used immunoSEQ multiplex PCR; TCRdb keeps in-frame clones, though not all of them. The sample lists over 120,000 clones, 87% seen once, with roughly 1% in the top ten. Sequencing was done on a sample of peripheral blood. The source of these receptors is a woman in her 50s with acute or convalescent COVID-19.

The CDR3 DNA is TGCGCCAGCAGTGAGCCAGGGGAGTCCCCCGGAGCAGATACGCAGTATTTT. It yields the protein CASSEPGESPGADTQYF. This chain links TRBV10-1 with TRBJ2-3; the D gene is possibly TRBD1 (6 bases). The V gene's germline CDR1 is WNHNN and CDR2 SYGVQD (reference sequence). V lost 2 bases and J lost 4, with 19 bases in between. CDR3 length: 17 amino acids.

This clone was counted a single time. The CDR3 loop reads CASSVLSGGAPGELFF. The CDR3 DNA reads TGTGCCAGCAGCGTACTGAGCGGGGGGGCCCCCGGGGAGCTGTTTTTT. The chain employs TRBV9 and TRBJ2-2; 10 nucleotides align to TRBD2. From germline, CDR1 is SGDLS and CDR2 YYNGEE. The CDR3 has 16 amino acids. J was trimmed by 6 bases and V by 1 base; bases with no gene match: 6. Based on the CDR3 plus reference TRBV9 and TRBJ2-2, the full variable domain is DSGVTQTPKHLITATGQRVTLRCSPRSGDLSVYWYQQSLDQGLQFLIQYYNGEERAKGNILERFSAQQFPDLHSELNLSSLELGDSALYFCASSVLSGGAPGELFFGEGSRLTVL.

The chain uses TRBV10-3 and TRBJ1-2; possible D gene TRBD1, 5 bases. There are 16 residues in the CDR3. Germline V gene data show CDR1 as ENHRY and CDR2 as SYGVKD. V lost 3 bases and J lost 5, with 19 bases in between. The CDR3 loop is CAISDLDTKVLYGYTF. The DNA of the CDR3 is TGTGCCATCAGTGACTTGGACACGAAGGTATTGTATGGCTACACCTTC.

CDR3 region: CASSLAWVREDTEAFF. The CDR3 region has the DNA TGCGCCAGCAGCTTGGCCTGGGTCAGGGAGGACACTGAAGCTTTCTTT. The chain joins TRBV5-1 to TRBJ1-1, with D maybe TRBD1 (5 bases). Germline V gives CDR1 SGHRS, CDR2 YFSETQ. V lost 0 bases, J lost 3 bases, and 15 bases lay in between. The CDR3 extends over 16 amino acids.

This chain connects TRBV21-1 to TRBJ1-1; the table's TRBD1 call for D was not verified on the DNA. TRBV21-1 is a pseudogene segment. The CDR3 has 14 amino acids. DNA of the CDR3: TGTGCCAGCAGCAAAGGCACAGGGAACACTGAAGCTTTCTTT. As protein: CASSKGTGNTEAFF.

The chain joins TRBV7-2 to TRBJ1-3; a possible D gene is TRBD1 (5 bases). Germline loops: CDR1 SGHTA, CDR2 FQGNSA. This CDR3 comprises 16 residues. The V end was cut by 5 bases, the J end by 0 bases, with 14 bases between. In nucleotides, the CDR3 is TGTGCCAGCAGCCCCGGGGGACTGTACTCTGGAAACACCATATATTTT. It is translated as CASSPGGLYSGNTIYF.

The chain couples TRBV7-6 to TRBJ1-1; unclear D gene. The CDR3 has 15 residues. Looked up from germline, CDR1 is SGHVS and CDR2 is FNYEAQ. The V end lost 1 base, the J end lost 1 base, and 10 bases lay between the germline ends. The CDR3 protein is CASSLGALRNTEAFF. The CDR3 coding sequence is TGTGCCAGCAGCTTAGGCGCTCTAAGGAACACTGAAGCTTTCTTT.

The chain joins TRBV5-1 to TRBJ1-1, with a tentative D call TRBD1 (5 bases). Germline-derived CDR1 and CDR2 are SGHRS and YFSETQ. This CDR3 has 15 amino acids. The ends were cut back, 4 bases at V and 0 bases at J, with 13 bases in the middle. CDR3 region: CASSGAGGMNTEAFF. In nucleotides, the CDR3 is TGCGCCAGCAGCGGAGCCGGGGGAATGAACACTGAAGCTTTCTTT.

The chain is built from TRBV6-5 and TRBJ1-3; the D gene is possibly TRBD1 (5 bases). Trimming cost V 7 bases and J 0 bases, with 13 bases left between them. There are 15 residues in the CDR3. Germline V lookup: CDR1 MNHEY, CDR2 SVGAGI. DNA for the CDR3: TGTGCCAGCACCATGACAGCTTACTCTGGAAACACCATATATTTT. Translated: CASTMTAYSGNTIYF.

The chain is built from TRBV28 and TRBJ2-1; TRBD2 matches 7 bases. The CDR3 consists of 13 residues. Germline lookup yields CDR1 MDHEN and CDR2 SYDVKM. V lost 6 bases to trimming and J lost 8 bases; unmatched junction nucleotides: 7. This CDR3 is CASRASAGDEQFF. CDR3 bases: TGTGCCAGCAGGGCTAGCGCGGGAGATGAGCAGTTCTTC.

The J gene is TRBJ2-2, the V gene TRBV7-3, with 8 bases matching TRBD2. The trim removed 4 bases at V and 2 bases at J, leaving 3 bases unmatched. The CDR3 consists of 15 residues. In germline, CDR1 is SGHTA, CDR2 FQGTGA. DNA for the CDR3: TGTGCCAGCAGCTCTCTAGCGGGTAACACCGGGGAGCTGTTTTTT. It is translated as CASSSLAGNTGELFF.

The CDR3 nucleotides are TGTGCCAGTAGTTGGGACAGGGAGGCCCATGGCTACACCTTC. This encodes CASSWDREAHGYTF. The chain uses TRBV19 and TRBJ1-2; 9 positions match TRBD1. CDR1 LNHDA and CDR2 SQIVND come from the germline V gene (reference sequence). V trimming: 5 bases; J trimming: 6 bases; junction bases outside the gene matches: 7. The CDR3 totals 14 residues.

This clone has a single count. The genes are TRBV6-6 and TRBJ2-1; 7 bases line up with TRBD1. This CDR3 has 12 amino acids. Unmatched junction bases numbered 4, after V lost 6 bases and J lost 8 bases. Germline CDR1 reads MNHNY; CDR2 reads SVGAGI (reference sequence). CDR3: CASRGQIDEQFF. CDR3 sequence (DNA): TGTGCCAGCAGGGGACAGATCGATGAGCAGTTCTTC.

CDR3 nucleotide sequence: TGTGCCAGAAGCCTATACCCTGCTACTAAAGGAGCTTTCTTT. This translates into CARSLYPATKGAFF. V is TRBV5-3 and J is TRBJ1-1; D ambiguous. TRBV5-3 is treated as an ORF (open reading frame) with a function not yet certain. The CDR3 extends over 14 amino acids. The germline V and J ends were trimmed by 4 bases and 10 bases, with 20 bases remaining between them.

This clone was seen more than once but under ten times. The chain is built from TRBV9 and TRBJ2-7; perhaps TRBD1 as D (5 bases). With 1 base removed from V and 0 bases from J, the gap between germline ends came to 8 bases. CDR1 is SGDLS and CDR2 is YYNGEE in the germline V gene. The CDR3 is 14 residues long. The CDR3 sequence is CASSVQGSSYEQYF. The CDR3 DNA follows: TGTGCCAGCAGCGTACAGGGAAGCTCCTACGAGCAGTACTTC.

The chain is built from TRBV29-1 and TRBJ1-1, with 9 positions matching TRBD1. The germline CDR1 and CDR2 sequences are SQVTM and ANQGSEA. The CDR3 is 14 amino acids. The J segment lost 5 bases and the V segment lost 0 bases, leaving 4 bases of the junction unmatched. The CDR3 sequence is CSVEETGGGTEAFF. The CDR3 DNA sequence: TGCAGCGTTGAAGAGACAGGGGGAGGGACTGAAGCTTTCTTT. Combining the CDR3 with reference TRBV29-1 and TRBJ1-1 gives the whole variable domain SAVISQKPSRDICQRGTSLTIQCQVDSQVTMMFWYRQQPGQSLTLIATANQGSEATYESGFVIDKFPISRPNLTFSTLTVSNMSPEDSSIYLCSVEETGGGTEAFFGQGTRLTVV.

The chain employs TRBV5-1 and TRBJ2-7; D call uncertain. This CDR3 has 14 residues. Germline V CDR1 and CDR2: SGHRS, YFSETQ. Between the trimmed V and J ends, which lost 1 base and 3 bases, there was a span of 11 bases. As DNA, the CDR3 is TGCGCCAGCAGCTTGCGGAGAGCCGACTACGAGCAGTACTTC. Translated, it gives CASSLRRADYEQYF.

The rearrangement links TRBV13 to TRBJ2-3; the D gene is possibly TRBD2 (6 bases). With 3 bases removed from V and 0 bases from J, the gap between germline ends came to 10 bases. CDR1 is PRHDT and CDR2 is FYEKMQ in the germline V gene (reference sequence). The CDR3 length is 15 residues. CDR3 loop: CASSFSGTSTDTQYF. The CDR3, as DNA: TGTGCCAGCAGCTTTTCCGGGACTAGCACAGATACGCAGTATTTT.

V usage is TRBV27 and J usage is TRBJ2-3; 10 bases align to TRBD2. This CDR3 is built from 17 residues. V was pared by 5 bases and J by 4 bases, with 12 bases of the junction left unmatched. CDR1 and CDR2 from the germline V gene are MNHEY and SMNVEV (reference sequence). CDR3 residues: CASSPSGPAGGPDTQYF. The CDR3 nucleotides are TGTGCCAGCAGTCCGTCGGGGCCAGCGGGGGGGCCAGATACGCAGTATTTT.

Turning to this clone: The DNA is omitted, as the CDR3 cannot be located on it reliably, and the CDR3 follows TCRdb's listing. The rearrangement uses TRBV5-6 and TRBJ1-1. Germline V gene lookup returns CDR1 SGHDT and CDR2 YYEEEE. The CDR3 comprises 15 residues, both ends counted. The CDR3 here is CASSLVGSGTLKLFF.

The V and J genes are TRBV20-1 and TRBJ1-1; 8 bases are shared with TRBD1. The CDR3 is 11 residues long. V shed 5 bases and J 8 bases; nucleotides not matched to a gene: 4. Germline V lookup: CDR1 DFQATT, CDR2 SNEGSKA (reference sequence). CDR3 sequence (DNA): TGCAGTGCTTCTCAGGGGGCAGAAGCTTTCTTT. Translating gives CSASQGAEAFF.

The rearrangement joins TRBV7-2 to TRBJ2-1; tentatively, D is TRBD1 (5 bases). The V end lost 1 base, the J end lost 3 bases, and 10 bases lay between the germline ends. Looked up from germline, CDR1 is SGHTA and CDR2 is FQGNSA. The CDR3 loop spans 15 amino acids. In DNA form, the CDR3 reads TGTGCCAGCAGCTTAGAGGACACCTTCTACAATGAGCAGTTCTTC. Its protein product is CASSLEDTFYNEQFF.

The chain links TRBV6-4 to TRBJ2-7; TRBD1 matches 7 bases. V dropped 2 bases and J dropped 4; count of bases not matched to a gene: 5. This CDR3 has 14 residues. Germline V gene lookup returns CDR1 MRHNA and CDR2 SNTAGT. In nucleotides, the CDR3 is TGTGCCAGCAGTGACAGGGGGCGCGTTTACGAGCAGTACTTC. This codes for CASSDRGRVYEQYF.

The chain joins TRBV5-3 to TRBJ2-1; D is perhaps TRBD2 (5 bases). TRBV5-3 is treated as an ORF (open reading frame) with a function not yet certain. There are 15 residues in the CDR3. V dropped 3 bases and J dropped 6 bases, with 16 bases sitting between them. In DNA form, the CDR3 reads TGTGCCAGAAGCTCCGGGCTACTAGATGTCAATGAGCAGTTCTTC. Protein sequence: CARSSGLLDVNEQFF.

This chain connects TRBV18 to TRBJ2-5; D remains ambiguous. The CDR3 is 12 amino acids. V gave up 2 bases and J gave up 2 bases, with 3 bases separating them. CDR1 is KGHSH, CDR2 LQKENI, per germline. CDR3 protein: CASSPYQETQYF. The CDR3 region has the DNA TGTGCCAGCTCACCATATCAAGAGACCCAGTACTTC. Together with reference TRBV18 and TRBJ2-5, the CDR3 gives the full variable domain: NAGVMQNPRHLVRRRGQEARLRCSPMKGHSHVYWYRQLPEEGLKFMVYLQKENIIDESGMPKERFSAEFPKEGPSILRIQQVVRGDSAAYFCASSPYQETQYFGPGTRLLVL.

The chain combines TRBV7-3 with TRBJ2-7; 10 bases align to TRBD1. This CDR3 contains 14 residues. The germline V gene has CDR1 SGHTA and CDR2 FQGTGA. V was pared by 5 bases and J by 6 bases, with 7 bases of the junction left unmatched. The CDR3 bases are TGTGCCAGCAGCACTACCGGGACAGGGGTCGAGCAGTACTTC. It specifies CASSTTGTGVEQYF.

V is TRBV6-5 and J is TRBJ2-7, with 10 bases lining up with TRBD2. Per germline, CDR1 MNHEY and CDR2 SVGAGI. With 6 bases clipped from V and 2 bases from J, the junction kept 7 bases outside the gene matches. The CDR3 runs 15 residues. The CDR3, as DNA: TGTGCCAGCAGCCCCAGCGGGAGGGCCCCCTACGAGCAGTACTTC. This encodes CASSPSGRAPYEQYF.